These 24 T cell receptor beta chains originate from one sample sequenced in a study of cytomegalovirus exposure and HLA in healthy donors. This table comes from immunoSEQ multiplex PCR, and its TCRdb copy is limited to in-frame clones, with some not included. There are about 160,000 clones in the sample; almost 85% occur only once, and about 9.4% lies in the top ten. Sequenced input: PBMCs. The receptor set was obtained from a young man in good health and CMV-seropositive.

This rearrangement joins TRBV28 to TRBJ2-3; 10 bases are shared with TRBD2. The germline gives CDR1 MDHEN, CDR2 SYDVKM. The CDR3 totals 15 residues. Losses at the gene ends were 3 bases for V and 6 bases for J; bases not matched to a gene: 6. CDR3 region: CASSLLFSGRDTQYF. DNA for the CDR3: TGTGCCAGCAGTTTGCTCTTTAGCGGGAGGGATACGCAGTATTTT.

The CDR3 DNA follows: TGTGCCAGCAGCGTAGTGACAGCTAATGAGCAGTTCTTC. This translates into CASSVVTANEQFF. J is TRBJ2-1 and V is TRBV9; D is perhaps TRBD1 (5 bases). The CDR3 is 13 residues long. Germline V gene sequence: CDR1 SGDLS, CDR2 YYNGEE. Trimming cost V 0 bases and J 7 bases, with 8 bases left between them.

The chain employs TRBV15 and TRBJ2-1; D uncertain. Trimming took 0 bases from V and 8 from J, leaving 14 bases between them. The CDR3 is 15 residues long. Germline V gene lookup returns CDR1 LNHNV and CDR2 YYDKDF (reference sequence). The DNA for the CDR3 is TGTGCCACCAGCAGAGATGTCGGTAGCAGCCATGAGCAGTTCTTC. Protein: CATSRDVGSSHEQFF.

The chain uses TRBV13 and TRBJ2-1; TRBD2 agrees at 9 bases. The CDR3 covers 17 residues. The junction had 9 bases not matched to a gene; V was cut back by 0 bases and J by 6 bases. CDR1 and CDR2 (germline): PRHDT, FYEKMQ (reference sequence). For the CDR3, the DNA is TGTGCCAGCAGCTTAGGGACTAGCGGAAACGGGGGCAATGAGCAGTTCTTC. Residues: CASSLGTSGNGGNEQFF.

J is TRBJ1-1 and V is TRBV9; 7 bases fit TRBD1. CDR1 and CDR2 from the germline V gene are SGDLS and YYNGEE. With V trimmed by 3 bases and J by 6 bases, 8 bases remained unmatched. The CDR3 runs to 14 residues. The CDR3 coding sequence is TGTGCCAGCAGCGAGAATACAGGGGACCCTGAAGCTTTCTTT. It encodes CASSENTGDPEAFF.

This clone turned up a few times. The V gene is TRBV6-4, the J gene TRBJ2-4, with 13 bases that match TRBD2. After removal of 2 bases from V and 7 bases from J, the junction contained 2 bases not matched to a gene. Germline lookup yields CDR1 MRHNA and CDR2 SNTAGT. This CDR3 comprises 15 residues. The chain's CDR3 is CASSDTSGGANIQYF. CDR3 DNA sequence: TGTGCCAGCAGTGACACTAGCGGGGGGGCCAACATTCAGTACTTC.

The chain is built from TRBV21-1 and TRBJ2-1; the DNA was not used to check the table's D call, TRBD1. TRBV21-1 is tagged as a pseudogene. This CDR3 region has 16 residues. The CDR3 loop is CASSKAGDRGHNEQFF. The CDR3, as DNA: TGTGCCAGCAGCAAAGCAGGGGACAGGGGCCACAATGAGCAGTTCTTC.

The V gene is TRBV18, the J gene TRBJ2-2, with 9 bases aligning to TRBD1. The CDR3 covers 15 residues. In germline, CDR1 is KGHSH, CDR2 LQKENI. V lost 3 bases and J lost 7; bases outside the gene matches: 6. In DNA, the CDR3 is TGTGCCAGCTCACCCCGACAGGGGGTGGACGGGGAGCTGTTTTTT. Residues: CASSPRQGVDGELFF.

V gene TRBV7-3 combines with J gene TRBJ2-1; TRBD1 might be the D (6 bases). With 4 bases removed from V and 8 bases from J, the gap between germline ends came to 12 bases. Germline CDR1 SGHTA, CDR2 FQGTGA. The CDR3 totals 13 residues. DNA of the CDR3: TGTGCCAGCAGCTCTCGGACAGACGATGAGCAGTTCTTC. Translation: CASSSRTDDEQFF. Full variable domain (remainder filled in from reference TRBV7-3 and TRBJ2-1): GAGVSQTPSNKVTEKGKYVELRCDPISGHTALYWYRQSLGQGPEFLIYFQGTGAADDSGLPNDRFFAVRPEGSVSTLKIQRTERGDSAVYLCASSSRTDDEQFFGPGTRLTVL.

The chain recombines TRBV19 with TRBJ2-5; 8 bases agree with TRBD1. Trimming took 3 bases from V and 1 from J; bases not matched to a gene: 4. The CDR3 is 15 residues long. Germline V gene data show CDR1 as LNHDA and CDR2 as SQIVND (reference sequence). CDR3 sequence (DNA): TGTGCCAGTAGTATGGGGGACAGGATCCAAGAGACCCAGTACTTC. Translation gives CASSMGDRIQETQYF.

CDR3 bases: TGTGCCAGCAGCCACCGGACTAGCGGGAGGGAGACCCAGTACTTC. This translates into CASSHRTSGRETQYF. The genes are TRBV28 and TRBJ2-5; 14 positions match TRBD2. Germline trimming cut 6 bases from V and 5 bases from J; bases unmatched to any gene: 5. Germline lookup yields CDR1 MDHEN and CDR2 SYDVKM. The CDR3 consists of 15 residues.

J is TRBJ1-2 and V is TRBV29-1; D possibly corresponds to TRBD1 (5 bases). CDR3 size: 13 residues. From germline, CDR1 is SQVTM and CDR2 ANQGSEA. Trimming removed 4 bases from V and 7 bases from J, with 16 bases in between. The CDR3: CSVVGGISGGYTF. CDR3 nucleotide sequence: TGCAGCGTTGTGGGGGGGATCTCGGGTGGCTACACCTTC.

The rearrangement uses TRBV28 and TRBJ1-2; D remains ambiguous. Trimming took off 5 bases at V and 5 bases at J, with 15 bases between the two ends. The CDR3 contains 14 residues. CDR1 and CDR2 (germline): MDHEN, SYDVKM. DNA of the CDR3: TGTGCCAGCAGTGATGGGAGTTTGGGGTATGGCTACACCTTC. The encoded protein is CASSDGSLGYGYTF.

The CDR3 nucleotides are TGCGCCAGCAGCCCGGGACAGCTGAACACTGAAGCTTTCTTT. Translated: CASSPGQLNTEAFF. This rearrangement joins TRBV4-3 to TRBJ1-1; 7 bases are shared with TRBD1. CDR1 and CDR2 (germline): LGHNA, YSLEER. V lost 4 bases to trimming and J lost 0 bases; unmatched junction nucleotides: 2. This CDR3 is 14 amino acids long.

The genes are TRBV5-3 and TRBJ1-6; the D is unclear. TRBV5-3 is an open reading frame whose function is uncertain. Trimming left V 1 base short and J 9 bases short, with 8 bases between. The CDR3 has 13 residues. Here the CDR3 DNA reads TGTGCCAGAAGCTTGAGTGAGGTTTCACCCCTCCACTTT. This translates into CARSLSEVSPLHF.

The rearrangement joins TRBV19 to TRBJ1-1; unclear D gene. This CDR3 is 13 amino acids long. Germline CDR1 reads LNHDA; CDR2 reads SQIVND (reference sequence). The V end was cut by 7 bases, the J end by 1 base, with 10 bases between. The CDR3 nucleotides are TGTGCCAGTATATTTGGGAGGAACACTGAAGCTTTCTTT. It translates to CASIFGRNTEAFF.

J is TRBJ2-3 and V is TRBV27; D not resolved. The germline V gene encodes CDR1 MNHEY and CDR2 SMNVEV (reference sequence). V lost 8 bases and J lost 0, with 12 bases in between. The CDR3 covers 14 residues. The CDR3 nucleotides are TGTGCCAGCTCGTATCAGACTAGCACAGATACGCAGTATTTT. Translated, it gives CASSYQTSTDTQYF.

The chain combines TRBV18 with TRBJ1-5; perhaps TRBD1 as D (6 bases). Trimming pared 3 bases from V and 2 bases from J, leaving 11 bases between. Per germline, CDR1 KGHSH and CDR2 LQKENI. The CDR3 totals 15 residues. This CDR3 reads CASSPEAGGNQPQHF. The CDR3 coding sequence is TGTGCCAGCTCACCTGAGGCAGGGGGCAATCAGCCCCAGCATTTT.

The CDR3 spells CASSLGQNTDTQYF. The DNA for the CDR3 is TGCGCCAGCAGCTTGGGACAAAACACAGATACGCAGTATTTT. This chain uses TRBV5-1 with TRBJ2-3; D gene unclear. Deletions cut 0 bases from V and 2 bases from J, with 7 bases between. Germline CDR1 is SGHRS and CDR2 is YFSETQ. The CDR3 runs 14 residues.

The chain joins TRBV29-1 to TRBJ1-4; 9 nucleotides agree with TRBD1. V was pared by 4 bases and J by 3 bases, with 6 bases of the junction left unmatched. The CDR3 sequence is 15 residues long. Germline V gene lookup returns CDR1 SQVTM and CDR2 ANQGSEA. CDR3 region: CSVGQGGGANEKLFF. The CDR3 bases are TGCAGCGTTGGACAGGGGGGGGGTGCTAATGAAAAACTGTTTTTT.

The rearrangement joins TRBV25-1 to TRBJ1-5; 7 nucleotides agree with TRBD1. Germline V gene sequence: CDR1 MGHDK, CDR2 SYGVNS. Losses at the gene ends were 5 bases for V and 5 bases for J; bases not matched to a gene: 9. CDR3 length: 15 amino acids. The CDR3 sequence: CASSSGQAQDQPQHF. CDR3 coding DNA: TGTGCCAGCAGTAGCGGACAGGCCCAGGATCAGCCCCAGCATTTT.

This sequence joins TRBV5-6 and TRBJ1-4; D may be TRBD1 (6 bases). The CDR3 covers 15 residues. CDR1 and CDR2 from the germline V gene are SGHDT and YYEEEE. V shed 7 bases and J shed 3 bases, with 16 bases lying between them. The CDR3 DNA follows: TGTGCCAGCTCAGACAGGTTGATGGCTAATGAAAAACTGTTTTTT. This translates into CASSDRLMANEKLFF.

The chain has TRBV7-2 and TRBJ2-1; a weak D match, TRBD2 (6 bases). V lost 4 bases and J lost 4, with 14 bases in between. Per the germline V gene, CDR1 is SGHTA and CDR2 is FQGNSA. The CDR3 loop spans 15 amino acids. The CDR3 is CASSSLAASYNEQFF. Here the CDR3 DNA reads TGTGCCAGCAGCTCCTTAGCGGCGTCTTACAATGAGCAGTTCTTC.

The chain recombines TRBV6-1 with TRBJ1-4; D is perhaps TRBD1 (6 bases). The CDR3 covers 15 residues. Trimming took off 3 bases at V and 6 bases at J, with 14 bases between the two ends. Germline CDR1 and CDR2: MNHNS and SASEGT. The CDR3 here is CASSEGRGYYEKLFF. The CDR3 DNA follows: TGTGCCAGCAGTGAGGGCAGGGGATATTATGAAAAACTGTTTTTT.